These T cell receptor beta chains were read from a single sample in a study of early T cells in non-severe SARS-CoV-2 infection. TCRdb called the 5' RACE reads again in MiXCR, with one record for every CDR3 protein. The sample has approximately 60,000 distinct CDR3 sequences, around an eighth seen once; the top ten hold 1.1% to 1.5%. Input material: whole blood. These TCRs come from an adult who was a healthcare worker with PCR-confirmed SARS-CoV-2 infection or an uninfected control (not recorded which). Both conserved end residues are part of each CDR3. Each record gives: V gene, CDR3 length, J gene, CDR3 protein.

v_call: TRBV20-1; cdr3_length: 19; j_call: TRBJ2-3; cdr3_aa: CSARTPKGTSGGRADTQYF
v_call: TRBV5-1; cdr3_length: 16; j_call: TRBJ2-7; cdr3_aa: CASSFGSPSAPYEQYF
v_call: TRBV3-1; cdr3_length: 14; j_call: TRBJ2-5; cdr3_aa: CASSLGSGGATQYF
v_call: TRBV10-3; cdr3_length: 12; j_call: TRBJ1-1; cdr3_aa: CAISRGETEAFF
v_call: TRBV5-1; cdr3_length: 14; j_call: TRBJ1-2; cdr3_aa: CASSLSGQVDGYTF
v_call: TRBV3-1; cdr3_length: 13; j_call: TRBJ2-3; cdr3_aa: CASSQRSTDTQYF
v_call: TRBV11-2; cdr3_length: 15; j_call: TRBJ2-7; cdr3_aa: CASSPEFGRSYEQYF
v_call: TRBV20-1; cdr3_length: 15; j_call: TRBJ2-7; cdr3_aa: CSASKGQGRTYEQYF
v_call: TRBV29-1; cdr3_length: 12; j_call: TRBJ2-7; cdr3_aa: CSVEDVGPEQYF
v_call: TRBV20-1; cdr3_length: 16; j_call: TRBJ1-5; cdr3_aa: CSAVTRWTGGNQPQHF
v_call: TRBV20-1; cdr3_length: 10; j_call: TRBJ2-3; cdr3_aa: CSGVTDTQYF
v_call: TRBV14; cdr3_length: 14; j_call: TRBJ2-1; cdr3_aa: CASSQDYLYNEQFF
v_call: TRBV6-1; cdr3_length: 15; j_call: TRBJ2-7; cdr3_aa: CARHQTGSRGAEQYF
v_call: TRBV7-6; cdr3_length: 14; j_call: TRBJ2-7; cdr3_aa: CASSLVPGPHEQYF
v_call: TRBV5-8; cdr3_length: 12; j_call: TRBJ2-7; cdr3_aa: CASSFRVREQYF
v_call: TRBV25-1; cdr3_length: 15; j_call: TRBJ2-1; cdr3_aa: CASGVSGGSYNEQFF
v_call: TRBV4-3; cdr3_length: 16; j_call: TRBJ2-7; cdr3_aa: CASSQDGDRDTYEQYF
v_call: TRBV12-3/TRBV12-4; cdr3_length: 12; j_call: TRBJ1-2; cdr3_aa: CASHGTGDGYTF
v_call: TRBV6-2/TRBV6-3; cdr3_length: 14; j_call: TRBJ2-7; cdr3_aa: CASSYSGASYEQYF
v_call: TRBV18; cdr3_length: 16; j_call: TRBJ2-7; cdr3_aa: CASSHLGTGLPYEQYF
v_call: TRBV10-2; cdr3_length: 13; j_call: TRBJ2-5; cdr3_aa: CASGGAGAETQYF
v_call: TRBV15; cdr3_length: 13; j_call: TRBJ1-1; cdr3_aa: CATSRDIGTEAFF
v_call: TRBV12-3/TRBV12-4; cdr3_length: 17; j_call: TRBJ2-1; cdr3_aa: CASSPLTGGALYNEQFF
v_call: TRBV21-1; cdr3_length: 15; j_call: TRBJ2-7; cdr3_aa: CATERKRDGDYEQYF
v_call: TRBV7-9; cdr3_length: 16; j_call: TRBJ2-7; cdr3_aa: CASSSSPKLGDYEQYF
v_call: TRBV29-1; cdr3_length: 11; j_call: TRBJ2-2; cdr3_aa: CSVSNTGELFF
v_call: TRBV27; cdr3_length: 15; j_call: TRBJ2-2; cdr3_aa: CASSFREGVAGELFF
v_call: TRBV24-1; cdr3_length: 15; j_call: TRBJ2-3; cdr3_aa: CATSDSTIRLDTQYF
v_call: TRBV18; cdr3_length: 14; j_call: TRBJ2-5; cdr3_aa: CASSPRAGKETQYF
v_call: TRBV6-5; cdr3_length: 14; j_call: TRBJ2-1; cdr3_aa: CASRGTSAYNEQFF
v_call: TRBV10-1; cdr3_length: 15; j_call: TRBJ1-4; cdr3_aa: CASSPGRTTNEKLFF
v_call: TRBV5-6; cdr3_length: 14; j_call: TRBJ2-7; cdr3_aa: CASSLGARSHEQYF
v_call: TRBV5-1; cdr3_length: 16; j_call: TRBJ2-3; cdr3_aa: CASSLTASGYTDTQYF
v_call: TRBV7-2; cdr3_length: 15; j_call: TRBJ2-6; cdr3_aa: CASSRRGEGANVLTF
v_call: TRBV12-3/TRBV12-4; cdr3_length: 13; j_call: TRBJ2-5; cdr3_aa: CASRGQLKETQYF
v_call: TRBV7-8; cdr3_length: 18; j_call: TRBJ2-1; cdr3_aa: CASSLARMGSLSRHEQFF
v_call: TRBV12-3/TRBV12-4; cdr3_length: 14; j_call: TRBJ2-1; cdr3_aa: CASRKLIPYNEQFF
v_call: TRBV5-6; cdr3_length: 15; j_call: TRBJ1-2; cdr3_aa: CASSPRWTGGAYYTF
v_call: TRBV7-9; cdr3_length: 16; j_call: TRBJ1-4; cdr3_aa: CASSLATGGTWEKLFF
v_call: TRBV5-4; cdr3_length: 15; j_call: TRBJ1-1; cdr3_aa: CASSQTLDHPYEAFF
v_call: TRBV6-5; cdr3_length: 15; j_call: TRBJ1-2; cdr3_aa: CASIQSRWQGGGYTF
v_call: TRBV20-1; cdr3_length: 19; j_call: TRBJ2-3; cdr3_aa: CSAPRSGTGKFPLPDTQYF
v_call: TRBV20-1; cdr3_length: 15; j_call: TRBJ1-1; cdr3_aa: CSARDTSGRGCEAFF
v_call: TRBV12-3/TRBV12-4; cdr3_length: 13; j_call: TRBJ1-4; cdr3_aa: CATRRGVGEKLFF
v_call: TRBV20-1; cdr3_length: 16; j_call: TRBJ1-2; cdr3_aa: CSARDWDRGRGYGYTF
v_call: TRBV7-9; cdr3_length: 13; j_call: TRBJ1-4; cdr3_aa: CASSFGQGEKLFF
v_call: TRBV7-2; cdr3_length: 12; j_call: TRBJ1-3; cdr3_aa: CASSFYGGTIYF
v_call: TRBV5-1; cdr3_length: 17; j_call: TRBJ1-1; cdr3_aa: CASSPDREANWRTEAFF
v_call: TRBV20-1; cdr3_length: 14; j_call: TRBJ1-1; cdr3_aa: CSAEPTQGYSEAFF
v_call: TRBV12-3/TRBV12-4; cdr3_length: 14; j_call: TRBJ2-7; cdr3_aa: CASSLDTTTYEQYF